Detailed here is one TCR beta chain. This specimen belongs to a study of STAT5B mutations in CD4+ large granular lymphocyte leukemia. This table comes from immunoSEQ multiplex PCR, and its TCRdb copy is limited to in-frame clones, with some not included. The top ten clones hold 0.3% to 0.4% of a sample with tens of thousands of clones, about 80% of them seen once. From germline, CDR1 is MNHEY and CDR2 SMNVEV (reference sequence). The CDR3 is 15 residues long. Trimming pared 7 bases from V and 1 base from J, leaving 13 bases between. The TCR comes from a human donor in good health. The sample taken for sequencing was CD4+ T cells from blood buffy coats. This sequence joins TRBV27 and TRBJ2-2, with a possible D match to TRBD1 (6 bases). CDR3 in DNA: TGTGCCAGCAATAGAAAACAGGGGAACACCGGGGAGCTGTTTTTT. It yields the protein CASNRKQGNTGELFF.